These T cell receptor beta chains were read from a single sample in a study of blood T cell repertoires in COVID-19. Data came from immunoSEQ multiplex PCR; TCRdb stores just in-frame clones and leaves some out. The table includes 250,000 to 350,000 clones, about 86% detected once. The specimen sequenced was peripheral blood. These TCRs come from a person aged 70 to 85 with COVID-19, enrolled during active disease. The CDR3 runs from the conserved cysteine through the conserved F or W. Each record gives: CDR3 DNA, CDR3 protein, D gene, J gene, clone size, V gene. A D gene is named only where the DNA matches it firmly. Expanded clones get a size class; other rows say once, few or many, or leave the size out.

cdr3_nt: TGTGCCAGCACCTACAAGGGGACAGGGGACTATGGCTACACCTTC; cdr3_aa: CASTYKGTGDYGYTF; d_call: TRBD1; j_call: TRBJ1-2; clone_size: .; v_call: TRBV27
cdr3_nt: TGTGCCAGCAGCGTAGGTGCTAGCGAGTACAATGAGCAGTTCTTC; cdr3_aa: CASSVGASEYNEQFF; d_call: .; j_call: TRBJ2-1; clone_size: .; v_call: TRBV9
cdr3_nt: TGTGCCAGCAGCCGACTTGACCCGGATGAGCAGTTCTTC; cdr3_aa: CASSRLDPDEQFF; d_call: .; j_call: TRBJ2-1; clone_size: few; v_call: TRBV28
cdr3_nt: TGTGCCAGCAGTAAAACAGGGCCGGGGACCCAGTACTTC; cdr3_aa: CASSKTGPGTQYF; d_call: .; j_call: TRBJ2-5; clone_size: .; v_call: TRBV12-3/TRBV12-4
cdr3_nt: TGTGCCAGCAGCTTAGCAGAAGCGGGAGTTCGTGATACGCAGTATTTT; cdr3_aa: CASSLAEAGVRDTQYF; d_call: TRBD2; j_call: TRBJ2-3; clone_size: .; v_call: TRBV7-6
cdr3_nt: TGTGCCAGCAGTTTACAGCGGGGGGTCCATGGTGAGCAGTTCTTC; cdr3_aa: CASSLQRGVHGEQFF; d_call: TRBD2; j_call: TRBJ2-1; clone_size: .; v_call: TRBV27
cdr3_nt: TGCGCCAGCAGTGAACCACCCCCCGACAGGCCGGGTAGGACTAGCGGGAGGTGGAATGAGCAGTTCTTC; cdr3_aa: CASSEPPPDRPGRTSGRWNEQFF; d_call: TRBD2; j_call: TRBJ2-1; clone_size: few; v_call: TRBV10-1
cdr3_nt: TGTGCCAGCAGTAGGCGGGGGGCGGAGCAGTTCTTC; cdr3_aa: CASSRRGAEQFF; d_call: TRBD2; j_call: TRBJ2-1; clone_size: once; v_call: TRBV27
cdr3_nt: TGTGCCAGCAGTGAGAGGCTAAATAGCAATCAGCCCCAGCATTTT; cdr3_aa: CASSERLNSNQPQHF; d_call: .; j_call: TRBJ1-5; clone_size: .; v_call: TRBV2
cdr3_nt: TGTGCCAGCAGCCAAGGAGCGGGAGGGCCAGAAGAGACCCAGTACTTC; cdr3_aa: CASSQGAGGPEETQYF; d_call: TRBD2; j_call: TRBJ2-5; clone_size: .; v_call: TRBV3-1/TRBV3-2
cdr3_nt: TGTGCCAGCAGCTTAGTCTCAATGTCTCAATACGGCACTGAAGCTTTCTTT; cdr3_aa: CASSLVSMSQYGTEAFF; d_call: .; j_call: TRBJ1-1; clone_size: once; v_call: TRBV7-2
cdr3_nt: TGTGCCTCCAGCAAGGTTAGGGGCGTCGGGGAGCTGTTTTTT; cdr3_aa: CASSKVRGVGELFF; d_call: .; j_call: TRBJ2-2; clone_size: once; v_call: TRBV2
cdr3_nt: TGCGCCAGCAGTGAGGGACTGACCACCGGGGAGCTGTTTTTT; cdr3_aa: CASSEGLTTGELFF; d_call: .; j_call: TRBJ2-2; clone_size: .; v_call: TRBV10-2
cdr3_nt: TGCGCCAGCAGCTCTGGGACAGGGGGCTTGGATACGCAGTATTTT; cdr3_aa: CASSSGTGGLDTQYF; d_call: TRBD1; j_call: TRBJ2-3; clone_size: .; v_call: TRBV4-3
cdr3_nt: TGTGCCAGCAGAGACAGCAGCTCCTACGAGCAGTACTTC; cdr3_aa: CASRDSSSYEQYF; d_call: .; j_call: TRBJ2-7; clone_size: .; v_call: TRBV6-5
cdr3_nt: TGTGCCAGCAGTCCGAAGGGTGCTAGCGGGGGCCAAAGAAGGAGTGGTGAGCAGTTCTTC; cdr3_aa: CASSPKGASGGQRRSGEQFF; d_call: TRBD2; j_call: TRBJ2-1; clone_size: .; v_call: TRBV27
cdr3_nt: TGCAGTGCTAGTCCTCAGGCGGGAAAGGCCCTCCACTTT; cdr3_aa: CSASPQAGKALHF; d_call: .; j_call: TRBJ1-6; clone_size: .; v_call: TRBV20-1
cdr3_nt: TGTGCCAGCAGCTTATGGGGGACAAAGGGTAATTCCGAGCAGTACTTC; cdr3_aa: CASSLWGTKGNSEQYF; d_call: .; j_call: TRBJ2-7; clone_size: .; v_call: TRBV7-9
cdr3_nt: TGTGCCAGCTCACCACCTTGGGGAGACACTGAAGCTTTCTTT; cdr3_aa: CASSPPWGDTEAFF; d_call: .; j_call: TRBJ1-1; clone_size: .; v_call: TRBV18
cdr3_nt: TGTGCGCCTGGGACAGGGGGACGTTTGAATGAGCAGTTCTTC; cdr3_aa: CAPGTGGRLNEQFF; d_call: TRBD1; j_call: TRBJ2-1; clone_size: few; v_call: TRBV6-6
cdr3_nt: TGTGCCAGCAGCGTAGTTGGGGGGTACCAAGAGACCCAGTACTTC; cdr3_aa: CASSVVGGYQETQYF; d_call: .; j_call: TRBJ2-5; clone_size: .; v_call: TRBV9
cdr3_nt: TGTGCCAGCAGCCTAATCACTAGCGGTTCCTACGAGCAGTACTTC; cdr3_aa: CASSLITSGSYEQYF; d_call: TRBD2; j_call: TRBJ2-7; clone_size: few; v_call: TRBV7-2
cdr3_nt: TGTGCCACCCGAGCCCGGGACACGGACTATGGCTACACCTTC; cdr3_aa: CATRARDTDYGYTF; d_call: .; j_call: TRBJ1-2; clone_size: .; v_call: TRBV24-1
cdr3_nt: TGTGCCAGCAGCGTAGATAGCGGGAGGGCTAGCACAGATACGCAGTATTTT; cdr3_aa: CASSVDSGRASTDTQYF; d_call: TRBD2; j_call: TRBJ2-3; clone_size: .; v_call: TRBV9
cdr3_nt: TGCGCCAGCAGCTTGGGACTAGCGGGAGCCAACACCGGGGAGCTGTTTTTT; cdr3_aa: CASSLGLAGANTGELFF; d_call: TRBD2; j_call: TRBJ2-2; clone_size: .; v_call: TRBV5-1
cdr3_nt: TGTGCCAGCAGCTTAGCAGGTAGCGGGAGTACCTACGAGCAGTACTTC; cdr3_aa: CASSLAGSGSTYEQYF; d_call: TRBD2; j_call: TRBJ2-7; clone_size: .; v_call: TRBV11-2
cdr3_nt: TGTGCCAGCGCCCAGCTAGCGGGGTCCACTGAAGCTTTCTTT; cdr3_aa: CASAQLAGSTEAFF; d_call: .; j_call: TRBJ1-1; clone_size: .; v_call: TRBV5-6
cdr3_nt: TGTGCCAGCAGCTTAGGGTTAGCGGACAATGAGCAGTTCTTC; cdr3_aa: CASSLGLADNEQFF; d_call: .; j_call: TRBJ2-1; clone_size: .; v_call: TRBV7-3
cdr3_nt: TGTGCCAGCAGACAGGGGGCTCAGCCCCAGCATTTT; cdr3_aa: CASRQGAQPQHF; d_call: TRBD1; j_call: TRBJ1-5; clone_size: .; v_call: TRBV28
cdr3_nt: TGCGCCAGCAGCGGGGAGACAGGGGGATACGTTGGCTACACCTTC; cdr3_aa: CASSGETGGYVGYTF; d_call: TRBD1; j_call: TRBJ1-2; clone_size: .; v_call: TRBV5-1
cdr3_nt: TGCGCCAGCAGCAGTACCGGGACTAGCCCTGCAGATACGCAGTATTTT; cdr3_aa: CASSSTGTSPADTQYF; d_call: TRBD2; j_call: TRBJ2-3; clone_size: .; v_call: TRBV5-1
cdr3_nt: TGTGCCAGCAGCCACGACAGGTTCCGTGGAAACACCATATATTTT; cdr3_aa: CASSHDRFRGNTIYF; d_call: .; j_call: TRBJ1-3; clone_size: .; v_call: TRBV6-5
cdr3_nt: TGCAGCGTTACGCGGACGGGGAACAATGAGCAGTTCTTC; cdr3_aa: CSVTRTGNNEQFF; d_call: .; j_call: TRBJ2-1; clone_size: .; v_call: TRBV29-1
cdr3_nt: TGCAGCGTAACCGGGACAGGGTCAGAGACCCAGTACTTC; cdr3_aa: CSVTGTGSETQYF; d_call: TRBD1; j_call: TRBJ2-5; clone_size: .; v_call: TRBV29-1